This TCR beta chain was retrieved from a study of cytomegalovirus exposure and HLA in healthy donors. Study conclusions and caveats: CMV serostatus was the sole immune exposure information available. A classifier reportedly called cytomegalovirus status with high sensitivity and specificity. It emerged from a later analysis that several of the most significant clusters appeared to be linked to common viral pathogens.

For this clone: The antigen is unknown.

The CDR3 totals 13 residues. V dropped 6 bases and J dropped 7; count of bases not matched to a gene: 7. From germline, CDR1 is MNHEY and CDR2 SVGAGI. A multiplex PCR was run with 60 Vbeta primers and 13 Jbeta primers. Assay: immunoSEQ multiplex PCR; the TCRdb copy retains only in-frame clones and omits some. The table lists about 59,000 clones, approximately 80% of them singletons, with about 1.6% in the top ten. This receptor was taken from a human donor in good health. V is TRBV6-5 and J is TRBJ1-2, with 8 bases aligning to TRBD1. The sequenced sample consisted of PBMCs. The CDR3 region has the DNA TGTGCCAGCAGCCTGGACAGGGTGCGTGGCTACACCTTC. This gives the protein CASSLDRVRGYTF.